The source of this T cell receptor (beta chain) is a study of cytomegalovirus exposure and HLA in healthy donors. Trimming at V came to 4 bases and at J to 8 bases, leaving 6 bases not matched to a gene. The CDR3 loop spans 13 amino acids. Germline V gene sequence: CDR1 SGHNT, CDR2 YYREEE (reference sequence). This PCR relied on a set of 60 Vbeta primers and 13 Jbeta primers. TCRdb's copy holds only in-frame clones and misses some; the assay was immunoSEQ multiplex PCR. This table holds under 140,000 clones, roughly 80% found once. The V call is TRBV5-4, the J call TRBJ1-2, with TRBD1 matching over 9 bases. The clonotype was recovered from a young man in good health and CMV-seropositive. The sequencing sample was made of PBMCs. CDR3 bases: TGTGCCAGCAGCAACAGGGGGCGCGAGGGCTACACCTTC. Its protein is CASSNRGREGYTF. Complete variable domain (other parts from reference TRBV5-4 and TRBJ1-2): ETGVTQSPTHLIKTRGQQVTLRCSSQSGHNTVSWYQQALGQGPQFIFQYYREEENGRGNFPPRFSGLQFPNYSSELNVNALELDDSALYLCASSNRGREGYTFGSGTRLTVV.